The following is a TCR beta chain sequence with its context. Antigen unknown. These data come from a study of cytomegalovirus exposure and HLA in healthy donors. Points from the study as a whole: There were several of the most significant clusters that appeared linked to common viral pathogens in a later analysis. Most TCR sequences proved rare, with some public TCRs found in many donors.

This CDR3 has 13 amino acids. The germline V gene has CDR1 SGHRS and CDR2 YFSETQ. V lost 6 bases to trimming and J lost 1 base, with 8 bases between them. Primers: 60 Vbeta forward and 13 Jbeta reverse. Sequencing was performed with immunoSEQ multiplex PCR; in TCRdb, only in-frame clones are kept and a portion is missing. The repertoire consists of around 140,000 clones, with 75% to 80% occurring once and the leading ten covering roughly 1%. The rearrangement uses TRBV5-1 and TRBJ1-3; no firm D call. This sequence was found in a woman aged 55-69 years in good health and CMV-seronegative. Sequenced input: PBMCs. CDR3 region: CASKQPSGNTIYF. The CDR3 DNA sequence: TGCGCCAGCAAACAGCCGTCTGGAAACACCATATATTTT.